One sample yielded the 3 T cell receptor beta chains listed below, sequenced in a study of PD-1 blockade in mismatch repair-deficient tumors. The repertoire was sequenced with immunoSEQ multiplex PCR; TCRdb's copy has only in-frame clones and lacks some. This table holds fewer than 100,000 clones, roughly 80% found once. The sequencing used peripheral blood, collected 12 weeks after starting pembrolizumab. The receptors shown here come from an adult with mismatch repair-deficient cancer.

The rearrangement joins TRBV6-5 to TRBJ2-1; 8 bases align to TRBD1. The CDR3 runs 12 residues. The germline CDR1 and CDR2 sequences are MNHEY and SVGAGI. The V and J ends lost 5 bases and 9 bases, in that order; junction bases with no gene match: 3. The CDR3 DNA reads TGTGCCAGCAGTGCACAGGGGGGTGAGCAGTTCTTC. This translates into CASSAQGGEQFF.

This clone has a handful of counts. CDR3 bases: TGTGCCAGCAGCAAGGTGGCGGACACTGAAGCTTTCTTT. This encodes CASSKVADTEAFF. The gene calls are TRBV7-9 and TRBJ1-1, with D unclear. Between the trimmed V and J ends, which lost 5 bases and 3 bases, there was a span of 10 bases. Germline CDR1 and CDR2: SEHNR and FQNEAQ (reference sequence). This CDR3 comprises 13 residues. Drawing the rest from reference TRBV7-9 and TRBJ1-1, the complete variable domain is DTGVSQNPRHKITKRGQNVTFRCDPISEHNRLYWYRQTLGQGPEFLTYFQNEAQLEKSRLLSDRFSAERPKGSFSTLEIQRTEQGDSAMYLCASSKVADTEAFFGQGTRLTVV.

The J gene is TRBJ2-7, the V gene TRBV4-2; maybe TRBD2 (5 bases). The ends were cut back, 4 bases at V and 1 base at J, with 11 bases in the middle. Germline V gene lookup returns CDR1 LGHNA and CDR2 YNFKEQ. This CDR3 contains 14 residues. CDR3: CASSLTRTSYEQYF. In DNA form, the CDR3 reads TGTGCCAGCAGCCTAACAAGGACTTCCTACGAGCAGTACTTC.